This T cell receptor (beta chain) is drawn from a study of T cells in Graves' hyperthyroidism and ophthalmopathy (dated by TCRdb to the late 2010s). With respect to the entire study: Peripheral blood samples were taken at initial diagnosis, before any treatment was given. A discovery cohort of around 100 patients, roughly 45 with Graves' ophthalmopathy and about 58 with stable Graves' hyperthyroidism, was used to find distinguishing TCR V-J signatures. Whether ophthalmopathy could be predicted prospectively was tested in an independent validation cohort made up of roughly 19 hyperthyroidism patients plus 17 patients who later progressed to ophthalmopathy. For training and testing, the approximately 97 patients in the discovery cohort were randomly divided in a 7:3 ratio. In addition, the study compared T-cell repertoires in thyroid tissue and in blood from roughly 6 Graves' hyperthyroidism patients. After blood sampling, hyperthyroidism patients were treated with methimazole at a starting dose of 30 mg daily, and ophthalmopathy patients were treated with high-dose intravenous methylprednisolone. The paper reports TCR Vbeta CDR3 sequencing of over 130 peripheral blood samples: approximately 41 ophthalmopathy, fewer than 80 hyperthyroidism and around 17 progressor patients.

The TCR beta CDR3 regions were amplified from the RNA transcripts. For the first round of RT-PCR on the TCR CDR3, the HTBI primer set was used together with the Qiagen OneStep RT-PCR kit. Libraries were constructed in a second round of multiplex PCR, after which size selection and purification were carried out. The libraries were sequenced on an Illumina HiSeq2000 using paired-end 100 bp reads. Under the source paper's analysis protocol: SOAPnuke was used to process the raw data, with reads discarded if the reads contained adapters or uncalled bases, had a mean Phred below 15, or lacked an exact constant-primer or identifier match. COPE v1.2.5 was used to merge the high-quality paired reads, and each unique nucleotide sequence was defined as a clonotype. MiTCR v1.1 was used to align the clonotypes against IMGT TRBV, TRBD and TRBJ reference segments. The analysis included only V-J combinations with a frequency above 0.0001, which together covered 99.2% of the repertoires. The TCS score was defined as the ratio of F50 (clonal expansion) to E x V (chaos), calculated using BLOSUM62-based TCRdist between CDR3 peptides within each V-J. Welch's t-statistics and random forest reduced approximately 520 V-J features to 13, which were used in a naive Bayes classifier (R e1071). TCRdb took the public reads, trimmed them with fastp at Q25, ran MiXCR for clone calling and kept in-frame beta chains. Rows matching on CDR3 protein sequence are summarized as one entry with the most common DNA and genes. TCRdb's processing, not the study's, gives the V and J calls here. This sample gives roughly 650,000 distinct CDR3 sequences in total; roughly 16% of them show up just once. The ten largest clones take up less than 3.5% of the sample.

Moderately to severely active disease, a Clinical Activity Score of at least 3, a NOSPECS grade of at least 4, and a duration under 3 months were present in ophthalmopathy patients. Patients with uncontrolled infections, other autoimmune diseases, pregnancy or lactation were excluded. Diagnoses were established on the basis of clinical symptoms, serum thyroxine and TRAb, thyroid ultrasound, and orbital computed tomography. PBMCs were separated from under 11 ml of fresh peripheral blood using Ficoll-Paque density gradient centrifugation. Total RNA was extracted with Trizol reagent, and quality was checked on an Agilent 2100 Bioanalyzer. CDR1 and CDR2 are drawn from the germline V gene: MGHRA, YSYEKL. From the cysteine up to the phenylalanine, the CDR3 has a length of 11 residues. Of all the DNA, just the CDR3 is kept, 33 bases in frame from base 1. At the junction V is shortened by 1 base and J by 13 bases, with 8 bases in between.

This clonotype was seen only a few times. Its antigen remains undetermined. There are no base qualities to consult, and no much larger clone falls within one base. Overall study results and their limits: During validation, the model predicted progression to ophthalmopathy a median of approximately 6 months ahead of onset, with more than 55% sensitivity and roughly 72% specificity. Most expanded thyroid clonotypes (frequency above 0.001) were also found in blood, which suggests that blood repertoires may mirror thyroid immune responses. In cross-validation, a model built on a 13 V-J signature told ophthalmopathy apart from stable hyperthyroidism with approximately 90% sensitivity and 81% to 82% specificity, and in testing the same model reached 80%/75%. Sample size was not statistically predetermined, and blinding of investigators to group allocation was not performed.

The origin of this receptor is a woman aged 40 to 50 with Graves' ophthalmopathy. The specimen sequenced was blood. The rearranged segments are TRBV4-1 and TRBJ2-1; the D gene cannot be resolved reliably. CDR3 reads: CASSQANSQFF. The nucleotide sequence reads TGCGCCAGCAGCCAAGCCAATAGCCAGTTCTTC.